These T cell receptor beta chains were read from a single sample in a study of CD8 T cells in ankylosing spondylitis. TCRdb re-analysed the 5' RACE reads in MiXCR, keeping a single row per CDR3 protein. The repertoire includes approximately 92,000 distinct CDR3 sequences, around 9.4% of them detected once, and about 4.6% sits in the top ten. Specimen: blood, either unsorted or a sorted T cell fraction (not recorded which). These receptors originate from a male donor with ankylosing spondylitis or in good health (not recorded which). Both conserved end residues are part of each CDR3. A D gene is named only where the DNA matches it firmly. Expanded clones are given a class, and other clones once, few, many or no size at all.

clone_size	d_call	v_call	j_call	cdr3_aa	cdr3_nt
-	-	TRBV12-3/TRBV12-4	TRBJ1-4	CASTRDLNEKLFF	TGTGCCAGCACCAGGGATCTTAATGAAAAACTGTTTTTT
many	TRBD1	TRBV7-8	TRBJ2-7	CASSLVGTGGHEQYF	TGTGCCAGCAGCTTAGTAGGGACAGGGGGCCACGAGCAGTACTTC
many	-	TRBV5-1	TRBJ2-3	CASSTLRGRSRTDTQYF	TGCGCCAGCAGCACTTTAAGGGGAAGATCCCGCACAGATACGCAGTATTTT
few	-	TRBV7-2	TRBJ2-3	CASSSQGGQSSTDTQYF	TGTGCCAGCAGCTCCCAGGGCGGTCAGTCTAGCACAGATACGCAGTATTTT
many	-	TRBV6-4	TRBJ2-1	CASSDDGSYNEQFF	TGTGCCAGCAGTGACGACGGTTCCTACAATGAGCAGTTCTTC
many	-	TRBV20-1	TRBJ2-3	CSPYVTDTQYF	TGCAGTCCTTACGTCACAGATACGCAGTATTTT
many	-	TRBV3-1	TRBJ2-1	CASSQDGGPYNEQFF	TGTGCCAGCAGCCAAGACGGGGGACCCTACAATGAGCAGTTCTTC
-	TRBD2	TRBV19	TRBJ2-1	CASARTGGNEQFF	TGTGCCAGTGCCCGGACCGGGGGGAATGAGCAGTTCTTC
-	-	TRBV5-1	TRBJ2-7	CASSLQDYYEQYF	TGCGCCAGCAGCCTACAGGATTACTACGAGCAGTACTTC
many	TRBD2	TRBV18	TRBJ2-1	CASSRGTSGAYNEQFF	TGTGCCAGCTCCAGAGGGACTAGCGGAGCCTACAATGAGCAGTTCTTC
many	-	TRBV7-6	TRBJ2-3	CASSLLGARQFTDTQYF	TGTGCCAGCAGCTTACTTGGGGCCCGTCAATTCACAGATACGCAGTATTTT
many	TRBD1	TRBV12-3/TRBV12-4	TRBJ2-2	CASKLTGAVNTGELFF	TGTGCCAGCAAACTTACAGGGGCCGTGAACACCGGGGAGCTGTTTTTT
many	-	TRBV28	TRBJ1-4	CASSLVAKNEKLFF	TGTGCCAGCAGTTTAGTGGCCAAAAATGAAAAACTGTTTTTT
many	TRBD1	TRBV5-1	TRBJ2-1	CASSGPGGFNEQFF	TGCGCCAGCAGCGGTCCAGGGGGCTTCAATGAGCAGTTCTTC
many	-	TRBV7-8	TRBJ2-3	CASSLVRGESTDTQYF	TGTGCCAGCAGCTTAGTTAGGGGTGAGAGCACAGATACGCAGTATTTT
-	-	TRBV12-3/TRBV12-4	TRBJ1-1	CASSFSPPGATGTEAFF	TGTGCCAGCAGTTTCTCCCCTCCGGGGGCTACCGGCACTGAAGCTTTCTTT
once	-	TRBV28	TRBJ2-7	CASSSFETLSYEQYF	TGTGCCAGCAGTTCTTTTGAGACACTATCCTACGAGCAGTACTTC
many	-	TRBV5-1	TRBJ2-4	CASSVEQQGSHAKNIQYF	TGCGCCAGCAGCGTGGAGCAACAGGGCTCTCATGCCAAAAACATTCAGTACTTC
many	-	TRBV6-1	TRBJ1-5	CASSGSGQPQHF	TGTGCCAGCAGTGGCTCGGGACAGCCCCAGCATTTT
many	-	TRBV12-3/TRBV12-4	TRBJ1-1	CASSLGSSKYTEAFF	TGTGCCAGCAGTTTGGGGTCATCTAAATACACTGAAGCTTTCTTT
-	TRBD2	TRBV7-2	TRBJ2-1	CASSLGGSGGYNEQFF	TGTGCCAGCAGCTTAGGGGGTAGCGGGGGCTACAATGAGCAGTTCTTC
many	TRBD2	TRBV10-3	TRBJ2-3	CAISDRASSGGDTDTQYF	TGTGCCATCAGTGATCGTGCGTCTAGCGGGGGGGACACAGATACGCAGTATTTT
many	TRBD2	TRBV20-1	TRBJ2-3	CSAKWLAGGDTQYF	TGCAGTGCTAAATGGCTAGCGGGTGGCGATACGCAGTATTTT
many	TRBD1	TRBV24-1	TRBJ2-2	CATSDPPGTGDANTGELFF	TGTGCCACCAGTGATCCACCCGGGACAGGGGACGCGAACACCGGGGAGCTGTTTTTT
many	-	TRBV10-2	TRBJ1-5	CASSDGVPPTGSNQPQHF	TGCGCCAGCAGTGATGGGGTGCCCCCGACGGGTAGCAATCAGCCCCAGCATTTT
many	-	TRBV2	TRBJ2-5	CASSGRLGETQYF	TGTGCCAGCAGTGGACGATTGGGGGAGACCCAGTACTTC
many	TRBD2	TRBV5-4	TRBJ2-7	CASSGGSGGYEQYF	TGTGCCAGCAGCGGCGGTAGCGGGGGCTACGAGCAGTACTTC
few	-	TRBV3-1	TRBJ2-4	CASRRVPRRRNIQYF	TGTGCCAGCAGGAGGGTCCCTAGGAGGAGGAACATTCAGTACTTC
-	TRBD1	TRBV19	TRBJ1-3	CASSTYRGSYSGNTIYF	TGTGCCAGTAGTACCTACAGGGGGTCGTACTCTGGAAACACCATATATTTT
many	TRBD2	TRBV5-1	TRBJ2-3	CASSLALLAGASTDTQYF	TGCGCCAGCAGCTTGGCCCTCCTAGCGGGGGCTAGCACAGATACGCAGTATTTT
many	-	TRBV19	TRBJ1-6	CASTQDFNSPLHF	TGTGCCAGTACACAGGATTTCAATTCACCCCTCCACTTT
many	TRBD1	TRBV5-1	TRBJ2-3	CASSLGQGRSTDTQYF	TGCGCCAGCAGCTTGGGACAGGGGCGGAGCACAGATACGCAGTATTTT
many	-	TRBV6-5	TRBJ2-5	CASSYSSQGVETQYF	TGTGCCAGCAGTTACTCGTCGCAGGGTGTGGAGACCCAGTACTTC
many	-	TRBV20-1	TRBJ1-5	CSARDSGQPQHF	TGCAGTGCTAGAGATTCTGGTCAGCCCCAGCATTTT
many	TRBD1	TRBV15	TRBJ1-2	CATSRVGQGEGYTF	TGTGCCACCAGCAGAGTTGGACAGGGGGAAGGCTACACCTTC
many	-	TRBV7-8	TRBJ2-7	CASSLAGNSGHEQYF	TGTGCCAGCAGCTTAGCAGGGAATTCCGGACACGAGCAGTACTTC
many	-	TRBV7-3	TRBJ2-2	CASSPLGGIGELFF	TGTGCCAGCAGCCCCCTCGGGGGAATCGGGGAGCTGTTTTTT
many	-	TRBV29-1	TRBJ1-1	CSGKTDSEAFF	TGCAGCGGAAAAACAGATTCTGAAGCTTTCTTT
few	TRBD1	TRBV3-1	TRBJ2-7	CASSHRGGRGSSYEQYF	TGTGCCAGCAGCCACAGAGGGGGCAGGGGCAGCTCCTACGAGCAGTACTTC
few	TRBD1	TRBV28	TRBJ2-7	CASSLRGTGVLEQYF	TGTGCCAGCAGTTTAAGGGGGACAGGGGTACTCGAGCAGTACTTC
-	TRBD1	TRBV12-3/TRBV12-4	TRBJ1-2	CTSSGKGRRTGQESGGYTF	TGTACCAGCAGTGGAAAGGGGCGACGGACAGGGCAGGAATCGGGAGGCTACACCTTC
-	-	TRBV7-2	TRBJ2-1	CASSLRGAVQLNEQFF	TGTGCCAGCAGCTTACGGGGAGCTGTCCAACTCAATGAGCAGTTCTTC
many	-	TRBV27	TRBJ1-1	CASSSFGRRNTEAFF	TGTGCCAGCAGTTCATTCGGGCGGCGGAACACTGAAGCTTTCTTT
-	TRBD2	TRBV3-1	TRBJ2-5	CASSQGETSGETQYF	TGTGCCAGCAGCCAAGGCGAGACTAGCGGAGAGACCCAGTACTTC
many	TRBD1	TRBV7-2	TRBJ2-1	CASSATGTGGYGEQFF	TGTGCCAGCAGCGCTACCGGGACAGGGGGCTATGGTGAGCAGTTCTTC
few	TRBD1	TRBV4-2	TRBJ1-6	CASSQDGQGVLSPLHF	TGTGCCAGCAGCCAAGACGGACAGGGGGTTCTTTCACCCCTCCACTTT
few	TRBD2	TRBV20-1	TRBJ2-5	CSARVLAGGPMKTQYF	TGCAGTGCTAGAGTCCTAGCGGGGGGGCCGATGAAGACCCAGTACTTC
many	-	TRBV10-3	TRBJ1-5	CAISESGGGYSNQPQHF	TGTGCCATCAGTGAGTCGGGAGGGGGTTATAGCAATCAGCCCCAGCATTTT
many	-	TRBV15	TRBJ1-5	CATSGGQSNQPQHF	TGTGCCACCAGCGGTGGACAAAGCAATCAGCCCCAGCATTTT
many	TRBD2	TRBV4-2	TRBJ2-7	CASSPRTSGGTGGSYEQYF	TGTGCCAGCAGCCCGCGGACTAGCGGGGGAACCGGAGGATCCTACGAGCAGTACTTC
-	-	TRBV5-6	TRBJ2-6	CASRSGGPSGANVLTF	TGTGCCAGCAGATCAGGGGGGCCCTCTGGGGCCAACGTCCTGACTTTC